This record concerns one T cell receptor (beta chain) sequence. The CDR3 spans 15 residues. V was cut by 7 bases and J by 4 bases, with 16 bases left in between. Looked up from germline, CDR1 is SGHNT and CDR2 is YENEEA. This sample is part of a study of blood T cell repertoires in COVID-19. Under the authors' procedure: Amplification with reference gene primers provided the estimates of nucleated cell counts. Repertoires were generated with immunoSEQ multiplex PCR, while TCRdb's copy carries only in-frame clones and drops some. From that table come the V and J calls and clone size; the DNA was used to work out D and trimming. The sample carries some 180,000 clones, about 85% recorded once.

The sample comprised peripheral blood. The TCR comes from a woman aged 60-70 years with acute or convalescent COVID-19. The V and J genes are TRBV11-3 and TRBJ2-2, with a tentative D call TRBD1 (6 bases). CDR3 sequence (DNA): TGTGCCAGCACGTCCTCAGGGGTGGGCACCGGGGAGCTGTTTTTT. Protein: CASTSSGVGTGELFF.